These 18 T cell receptor beta chains were sequenced from one sample in a study of cytomegalovirus exposure and HLA in healthy donors. Both 60 Vbeta primers and 13 Jbeta primers went into the PCR. Here immunoSEQ multiplex PCR was the method, and the copy in TCRdb shows in-frame clones only, minus some. The profile covers some 100,000 clones, with approximately 81% appearing a single time and 14% taken by the ten largest. The sequencing input was PBMCs. The receptors come from a male donor in good health and CMV-seropositive.

The chain joins TRBV5-6 to TRBJ2-7, with D tentatively TRBD1 (6 bases). With 3 bases removed from V and 3 bases from J, the gap between germline ends came to 10 bases. The V gene's germline CDR1 is SGHDT and CDR2 YYEEEE. This CDR3 comprises 13 residues. In DNA, the CDR3 is TGTGCCAGCAGCTGGCAAGGGGGCTACGAGCAGTACTTC. Its protein is CASSWQGGYEQYF.

The chain combines TRBV25-1 with TRBJ2-1; tentatively, D is TRBD1 (6 bases). Germline CDR1 reads MGHDK; CDR2 reads SYGVNS. With 10 bases removed from V and 0 bases from J, the gap between germline ends came to 13 bases. This CDR3 spans 14 amino acids. For the CDR3, the DNA is TGTGCCACCCTTAAAGGGGGCTCCTACAATGAGCAGTTCTTC. Translation gives CATLKGGSYNEQFF.

CDR3 residues: CAVEAGFSYEQYF. The CDR3 DNA reads TGTGCCGTGGAAGCGGGGTTCTCCTACGAGCAGTACTTC. This chain links TRBV28 with TRBJ2-7, with 7 bases that match TRBD2. Per the germline V gene, CDR1 is MDHEN and CDR2 is SYDVKM. The V segment lost 11 bases and the J segment 0 bases; nucleotides outside the gene matches: 7. CDR3 length: 13 residues.

V gene TRBV10-3 combines with J gene TRBJ2-1; 12 bases agree with TRBD2. Germline V gives CDR1 ENHRY, CDR2 SYGVKD. This CDR3 contains 16 residues. V shed 2 bases, J shed 7 bases, and the junction held 6 bases outside the gene matches. CDR3 in amino acids: CAISENLGTSGNEQFF. The CDR3 nucleotides read TGTGCCATCAGTGAGAACCTCGGGACTAGCGGGAATGAGCAGTTCTTC.

The CDR3 loop is CASSGDGSNEQFF. The CDR3 DNA is TGTGCCAGCAGTGGAGACGGGTCCAATGAGCAGTTCTTC. V is TRBV6-1 and J is TRBJ2-1, with D hard to call. The CDR3 totals 13 residues. Trimming stripped 4 bases from V and 6 bases from J, with 10 bases between. The germline CDR1 and CDR2 sequences are MNHNS and SASEGT.

The V and J genes are TRBV5-1 and TRBJ2-5, with D tentatively TRBD2 (6 bases). Germline CDR1 SGHRS, CDR2 YFSETQ. The length of the CDR3 is 12 residues. Trimming removed 3 bases at V and 5 bases at J, with 8 bases between. The CDR3 DNA reads TGCGCCAGCAGCTGGGGGAGGGAGACCCAGTACTTC. This translates into CASSWGRETQYF.

The V gene is TRBV5-4, the J gene TRBJ1-5; D is possibly TRBD1 (5 bases). Trimming left V 4 bases short and J 5 bases short, with 10 bases between. Germline V gives CDR1 SGHNT, CDR2 YYREEE (reference sequence). This CDR3 spans 13 amino acids. The CDR3 DNA is TGTGCCAGCAGCGATGACAGAGATCAGCCCCAGCATTTT. This sequence encodes CASSDDRDQPQHF.

The rearrangement links TRBV5-4 to TRBJ1-2; 9 bases fit TRBD1. The germline V gene has CDR1 SGHNT and CDR2 YYREEE (reference sequence). J gave up 6 bases and V 0 bases, and 0 bases lay outside the gene matches. The CDR3 is 13 amino acids. The CDR3 coding sequence is TGTGCCAGCAGCTTGGACAGGGGGCATGGCTACACCTTC. Encoded protein: CASSLDRGHGYTF.

This chain links TRBV28 with TRBJ2-7; 7 nucleotides align to TRBD2. Germline CDR1 and CDR2: MDHEN and SYDVKM. The CDR3 has 14 amino acids. V lost 2 bases to trimming and J lost 7 bases; unmatched junction nucleotides: 8. The DNA for the CDR3 is TGTGCCAGCAGTTTACCCCACGGGGGGAAAGAGCAGTACTTC. Its protein is CASSLPHGGKEQYF.

The chain is built from TRBV5-6 and TRBJ2-1, with TRBD1 matching over 9 bases. Trimming took 3 bases from V and 1 from J; bases not matched to a gene: 2. The CDR3 has 15 amino acids. The germline V gene encodes CDR1 SGHDT and CDR2 YYEEEE. CDR3 in amino acids: CASSSGQGSYNEQFF. CDR3 bases: TGTGCCAGCAGCTCCGGACAGGGGTCCTACAATGAGCAGTTCTTC.

V usage is TRBV7-3 and J usage is TRBJ2-1, with 8 bases identical to TRBD1. There are 13 residues in the CDR3. V was clipped by 4 bases and J by 6 bases; unmatched bases: 2. Germline V gene sequence: CDR1 SGHTA, CDR2 FQGTGA. The CDR3 loop reads CASSSQGVNEQFF. As DNA, the CDR3 is TGTGCCAGCAGCTCACAGGGGGTCAATGAGCAGTTCTTC.

The gene calls are TRBV30 and TRBJ1-3; D gene unclear. The germline CDR1 and CDR2 sequences are GTSNPN and SVGIG (reference sequence). The CDR3 covers 16 residues. The V and J ends lost 2 bases and 0 bases respectively, with 14 bases between them. The CDR3: CAWSTFTASSGNTIYF. The DNA for the CDR3 is TGTGCCTGGAGTACCTTCACAGCAAGCTCTGGAAACACCATATATTTT.

Only a few counts were recorded for this clone. V usage is TRBV29-1 and J usage is TRBJ2-5; 7 positions agree with TRBD1. The J call is in doubt because the DNA end fits TRBJ2-7 better. The CDR3 runs 13 residues. CDR1 and CDR2 (germline): SQVTM, ANQGSEA. Here the CDR3 reads CSVLTGKTYEQYF. The CDR3 bases are TGCAGCGTTCTGACAGGGAAAACCTACGAGCAGTACTTC.

The chain has TRBV4-1 and TRBJ2-2; 9 positions match TRBD1. Trimming cost V 0 bases and J 6 bases; bases outside gene matches: 11. There are 18 residues in the CDR3. Per the germline V gene, CDR1 is MGHRA and CDR2 is YSYEKL. The CDR3 region is CASSQDRFGTGFAGELFF. The CDR3 nucleotides are TGCGCCAGCAGCCAAGATCGTTTCGGGACAGGGTTCGCCGGGGAGCTGTTTTTT.

The chain couples TRBV5-4 to TRBJ1-1, with 8 nucleotides matching TRBD1. Germline trimming cut 0 bases from V and 3 bases from J; bases unmatched to any gene: 7. Germline V gene data show CDR1 as SGHNT and CDR2 as YYREEE (reference sequence). The CDR3 is made up of 16 amino acids. The CDR3 nucleotides are TGTGCCAGCAGCTTGGGCAGGGGGCTACACGACACTGAAGCTTTCTTT. This codes for CASSLGRGLHDTEAFF.

The chain has TRBV5-4 and TRBJ2-5, with TRBD1 matching 7 bases. The CDR3 covers 12 residues. V lost 4 bases to trimming and J lost 11 bases; unmatched junction nucleotides: 8. Germline-derived CDR1 and CDR2 are SGHNT and YYREEE (reference sequence). This CDR3 reads CASSLGTVEQYF. CDR3 DNA sequence: TGTGCCAGCAGCCTAGGGACAGTAGAGCAGTACTTC.

The chain uses TRBV9 and TRBJ1-1; 9 bases are shared with TRBD1. CDR3 length: 20 residues. Germline V CDR1 and CDR2: SGDLS, YYNGEE. V trimming: 3 bases; J trimming: 0 bases; junction bases outside the gene matches: 18. As DNA, the CDR3 is TGTGCCAGCAGCGAGGTGGGGACAGGGTGGACGACAGGCATGAACACTGAAGCTTTCTTT. This encodes CASSEVGTGWTTGMNTEAFF.

The rearrangement links TRBV30 to TRBJ2-7; 10 bases fit TRBD2. Germline V gives CDR1 GTSNPN, CDR2 SVGIG (reference sequence). The CDR3 runs to 13 residues. The J segment lost 3 bases and the V segment lost 2 bases, leaving 1 base of the junction unmatched. This chain's CDR3 is CAWSLAGVYEQYF. CDR3 DNA: TGTGCCTGGAGTCTAGCGGGGGTCTACGAGCAGTACTTC.